This T cell receptor (beta chain) stems from a study of cytomegalovirus exposure and HLA in healthy donors. The CDR3 extends over 12 amino acids. Trimming shortened V by 4 bases and J by 7 bases, and 8 bases separated the two germline ends. Germline loops: CDR1 SNHLY, CDR2 FYNNEI. It was with 60 Vbeta and 13 Jbeta primers that the PCR ran. Assay used: immunoSEQ multiplex PCR; TCRdb lists only in-frame clones, some missing. Altogether 120,000 or so clones are present, around 77% being singletons, with the ten largest covering about 16%. Points on this clone: The antigen is not known.

Study-wide points: Previous analysis showed most TCR beta V segments were productive about 90% or about 30% of the time.

The chain has TRBV2 and TRBJ2-1, with D possibly matching TRBD1 (5 bases). The TCR sequence derives from a man in his fifties in good health and CMV-seropositive. Sequenced input: PBMCs. CDR3 sequence: CASSVAGNEQFF. In DNA, the CDR3 is TGTGCCAGCAGTGTGGCAGGGAATGAGCAGTTCTTC.